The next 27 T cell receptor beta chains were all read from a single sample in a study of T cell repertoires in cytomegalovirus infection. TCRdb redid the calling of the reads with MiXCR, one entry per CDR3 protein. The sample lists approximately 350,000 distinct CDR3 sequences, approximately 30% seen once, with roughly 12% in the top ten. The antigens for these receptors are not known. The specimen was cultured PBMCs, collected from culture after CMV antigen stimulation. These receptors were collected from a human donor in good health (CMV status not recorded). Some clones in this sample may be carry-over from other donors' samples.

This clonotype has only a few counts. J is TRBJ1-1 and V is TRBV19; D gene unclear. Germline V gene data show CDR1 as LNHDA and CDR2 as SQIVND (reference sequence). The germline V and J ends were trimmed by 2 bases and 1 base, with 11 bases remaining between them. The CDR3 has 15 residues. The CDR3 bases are TGTGCCAGTAGTATATCCCCCGGAGGGAACACTGAAGCTTTCTTT. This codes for CASSISPGGNTEAFF.

Written as DNA, the CDR3 is TGTGCCAGCACCGATAACAGGGGGAACACTGAAGCTTTCTTT. Protein sequence: CASTDNRGNTEAFF. V and J are TRBV7-9 and TRBJ1-1; 7 nucleotides align to TRBD1. The CDR3 is 14 residues long. Germline values: CDR1 SEHNR, CDR2 FQNEAQ (reference sequence). The ends lost 7 bases at V and 1 base at J; junction bases unmatched: 6.

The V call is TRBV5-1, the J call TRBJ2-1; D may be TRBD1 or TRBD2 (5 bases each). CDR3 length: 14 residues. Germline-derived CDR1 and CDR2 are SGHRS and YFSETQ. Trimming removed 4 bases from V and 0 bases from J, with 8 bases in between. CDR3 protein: CASSTGTSYNEQFF. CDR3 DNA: TGCGCCAGCAGCACCGGGACCTCCTACAATGAGCAGTTCTTC.

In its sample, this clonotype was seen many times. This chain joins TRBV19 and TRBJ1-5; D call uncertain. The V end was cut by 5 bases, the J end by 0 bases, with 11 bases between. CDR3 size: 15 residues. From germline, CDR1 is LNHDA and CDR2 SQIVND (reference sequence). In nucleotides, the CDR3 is TGTGCCAGTAGTGTGGGAGACTATAGCAATCAGCCCCAGCATTTT. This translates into CASSVGDYSNQPQHF.

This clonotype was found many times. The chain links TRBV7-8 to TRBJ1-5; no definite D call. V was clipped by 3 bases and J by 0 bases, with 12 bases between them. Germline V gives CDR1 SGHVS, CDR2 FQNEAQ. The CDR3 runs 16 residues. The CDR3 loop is CASSLEQLVSNQPQHF. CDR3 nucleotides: TGTGCCAGCAGCTTGGAACAGCTCGTTAGCAATCAGCCCCAGCATTTT.

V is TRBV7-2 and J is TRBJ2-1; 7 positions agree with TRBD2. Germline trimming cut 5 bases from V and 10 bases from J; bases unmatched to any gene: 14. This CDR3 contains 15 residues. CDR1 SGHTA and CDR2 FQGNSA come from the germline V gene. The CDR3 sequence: CASSAPGLGRSEQFF. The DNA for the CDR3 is TGTGCCAGCAGCGCTCCCGGACTAGGGCGTTCGGAGCAGTTCTTC.

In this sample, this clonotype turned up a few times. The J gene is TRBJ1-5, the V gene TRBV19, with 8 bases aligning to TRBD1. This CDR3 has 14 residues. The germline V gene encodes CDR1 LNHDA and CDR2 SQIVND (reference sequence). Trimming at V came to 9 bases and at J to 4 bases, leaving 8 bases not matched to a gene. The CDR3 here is CASTGQGVNQPQHF. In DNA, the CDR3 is TGTGCCAGCACAGGACAGGGTGTAAATCAGCCCCAGCATTTT.

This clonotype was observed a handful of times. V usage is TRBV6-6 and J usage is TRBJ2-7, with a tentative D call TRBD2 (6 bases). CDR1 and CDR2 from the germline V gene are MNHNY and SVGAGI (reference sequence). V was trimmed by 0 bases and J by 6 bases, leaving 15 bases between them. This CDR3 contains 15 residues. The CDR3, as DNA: TGTGCCAGCAGTTACTCGACTAGTGGTAGTTTCGAGCAGTACGTC. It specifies CASSYSTSGSFEQYV.

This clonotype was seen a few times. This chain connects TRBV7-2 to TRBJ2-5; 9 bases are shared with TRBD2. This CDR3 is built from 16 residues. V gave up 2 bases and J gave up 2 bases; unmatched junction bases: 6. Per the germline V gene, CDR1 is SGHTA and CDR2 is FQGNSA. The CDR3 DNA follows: TGTGCCAGCAGCTTATACGCTAGCGGGGCACAAGAGACCCAGTACTTC. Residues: CASSLYASGAQETQYF. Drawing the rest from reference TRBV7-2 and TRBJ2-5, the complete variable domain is GAGVSQSPSNKVTEKGKDVELRCDPISGHTALYWYRQSLGQGLEFLIYFQGNSAPDKSGLPSDRFSAERTGGSVSTLTIQRTQQEDSAVYLCASSLYASGAQETQYFGPGTRLLVL.

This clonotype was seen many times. CDR3 DNA: TGTGCCAGCAGCTTAGGGTCGGGATTTAACTATGGCTACACCTTC. It encodes CASSLGSGFNYGYTF. The chain has TRBV7-2 and TRBJ1-2; D call uncertain. V dropped 1 base and J dropped 1 base, with 10 bases sitting between them. CDR3 size: 15 residues. Germline CDR1 and CDR2: SGHTA and FQGNSA.

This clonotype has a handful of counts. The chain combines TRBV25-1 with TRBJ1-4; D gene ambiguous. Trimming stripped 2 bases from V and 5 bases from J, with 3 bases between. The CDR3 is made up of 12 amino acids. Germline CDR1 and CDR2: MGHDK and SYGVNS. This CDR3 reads CASSEPNEKLFF. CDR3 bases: TGTGCCAGCAGTGAACCGAATGAAAAACTGTTTTTT.

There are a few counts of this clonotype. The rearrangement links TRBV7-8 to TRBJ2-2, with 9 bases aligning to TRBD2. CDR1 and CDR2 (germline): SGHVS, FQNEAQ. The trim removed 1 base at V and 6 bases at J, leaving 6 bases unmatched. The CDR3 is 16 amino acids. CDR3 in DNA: TGTGCCAGCAGCTTAGGGGGTAGCGGGAGCGCCGGGGAGCTGTTTTTT. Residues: CASSLGGSGSAGELFF. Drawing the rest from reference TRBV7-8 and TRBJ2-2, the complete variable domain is GAGVSQSPRYKVAKRGQDVALRCDPISGHVSLFWYQQALGQGPEFLTYFQNEAQLDKSGLPSDRFFAERPEGSVSTLKIQRTQQEDSAVYLCASSLGGSGSAGELFFGEGSRLTVL.

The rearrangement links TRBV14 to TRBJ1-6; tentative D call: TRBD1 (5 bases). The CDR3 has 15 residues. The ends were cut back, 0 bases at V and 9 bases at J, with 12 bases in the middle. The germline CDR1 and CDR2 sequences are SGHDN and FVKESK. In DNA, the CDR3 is TGTGCCAGCAGCCAAGATCACGGGGCGGGTTCACCCCTCCACTTT. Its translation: CASSQDHGAGSPLHF.

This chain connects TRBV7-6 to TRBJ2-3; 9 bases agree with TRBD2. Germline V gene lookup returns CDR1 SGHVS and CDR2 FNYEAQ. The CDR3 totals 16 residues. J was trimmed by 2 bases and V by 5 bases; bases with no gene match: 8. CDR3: CASSPLSGSLTDTQYF. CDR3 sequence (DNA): TGTGCCAGCAGCCCCCTTAGCGGGAGCCTCACAGATACGCAGTATTTT.

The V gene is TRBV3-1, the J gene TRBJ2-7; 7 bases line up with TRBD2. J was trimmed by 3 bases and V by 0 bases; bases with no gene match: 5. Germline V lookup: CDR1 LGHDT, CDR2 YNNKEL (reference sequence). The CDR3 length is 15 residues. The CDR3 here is CASSQEERGNYEQYF. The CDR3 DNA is TGTGCCAGCAGCCAAGAAGAGCGGGGCAACTACGAGCAGTACTTC.

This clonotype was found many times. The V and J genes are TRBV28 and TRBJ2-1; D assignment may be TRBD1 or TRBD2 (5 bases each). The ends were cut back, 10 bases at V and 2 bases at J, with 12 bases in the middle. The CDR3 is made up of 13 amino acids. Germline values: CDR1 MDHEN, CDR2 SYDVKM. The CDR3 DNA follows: TGTGCCATTGAGGGACCGGCCTACAATGAGCAGTTCTTC. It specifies CAIEGPAYNEQFF.

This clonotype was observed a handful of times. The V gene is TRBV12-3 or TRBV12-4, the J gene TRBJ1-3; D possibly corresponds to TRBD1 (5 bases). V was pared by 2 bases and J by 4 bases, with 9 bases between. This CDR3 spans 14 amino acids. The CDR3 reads CASSLNGAGNTIYF. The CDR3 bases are TGTGCCAGCAGTTTAAACGGGGCCGGAAACACCATATATTTT.

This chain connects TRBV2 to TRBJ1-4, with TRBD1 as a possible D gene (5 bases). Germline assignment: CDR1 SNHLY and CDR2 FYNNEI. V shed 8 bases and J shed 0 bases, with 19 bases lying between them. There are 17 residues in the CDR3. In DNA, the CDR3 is TGTGCCAGCTTCCTAAGGGGACGTACTACAACTAATGAAAAACTGTTTTTT. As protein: CASFLRGRTTTNEKLFF.

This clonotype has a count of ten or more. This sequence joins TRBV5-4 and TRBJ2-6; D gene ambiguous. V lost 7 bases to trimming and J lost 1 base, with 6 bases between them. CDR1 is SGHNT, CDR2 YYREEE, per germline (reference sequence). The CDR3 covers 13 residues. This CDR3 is CASGRSGANVLTF. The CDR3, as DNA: TGTGCCAGCGGAAGGTCTGGGGCCAACGTCCTGACTTTC.

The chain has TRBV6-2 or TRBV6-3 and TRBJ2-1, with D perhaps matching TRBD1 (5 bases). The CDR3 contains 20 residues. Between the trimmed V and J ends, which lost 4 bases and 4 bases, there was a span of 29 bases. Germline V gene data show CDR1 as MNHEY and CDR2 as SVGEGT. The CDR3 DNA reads TGTGCCAGCAGTTGGGAAGTTGGGTCGGGCAGGGCCCCTATTTACAATGAGCAGTTCTTC. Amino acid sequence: CASSWEVGSGRAPIYNEQFF.

In nucleotides, the CDR3 is TGTGCCAGCGGGCGGGCGACTGAAGCTTTCTTT. Translated, it gives CASGRATEAFF. The chain carries TRBV2 and TRBJ1-1; D gene ambiguous. This CDR3 is 11 amino acids long. V was pared by 8 bases and J by 5 bases, with 9 bases between. The germline CDR1 and CDR2 sequences are SNHLY and FYNNEI.

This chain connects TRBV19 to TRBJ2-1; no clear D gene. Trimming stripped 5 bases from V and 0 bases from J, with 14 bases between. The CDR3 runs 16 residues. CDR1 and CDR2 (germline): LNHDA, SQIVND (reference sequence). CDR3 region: CASSVMPPSSYNEQFF. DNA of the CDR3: TGTGCCAGTAGTGTAATGCCCCCGAGCTCCTACAATGAGCAGTTCTTC.

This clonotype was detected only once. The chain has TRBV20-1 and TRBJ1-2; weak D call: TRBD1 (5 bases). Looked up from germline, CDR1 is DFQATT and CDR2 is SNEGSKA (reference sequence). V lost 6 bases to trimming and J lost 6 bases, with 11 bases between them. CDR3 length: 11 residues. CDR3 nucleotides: TGCAGTGCGACCGGGACTGATGGCTACACCTTC. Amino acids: CSATGTDGYTF.

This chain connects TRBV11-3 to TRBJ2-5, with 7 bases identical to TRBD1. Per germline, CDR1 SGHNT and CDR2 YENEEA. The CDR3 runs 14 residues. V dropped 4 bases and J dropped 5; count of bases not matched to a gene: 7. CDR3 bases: TGTGCCAGCAGCTATGGGACAGTAGCGGAGACCCAGTACTTC. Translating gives CASSYGTVAETQYF.

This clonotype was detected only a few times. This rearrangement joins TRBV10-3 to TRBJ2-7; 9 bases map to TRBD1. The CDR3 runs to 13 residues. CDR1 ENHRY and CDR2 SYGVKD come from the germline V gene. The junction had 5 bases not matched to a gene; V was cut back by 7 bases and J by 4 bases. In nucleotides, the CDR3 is TGTGCCATCAACGGGACAGGGATTTACGAGCAGTACGTC. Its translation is CAINGTGIYEQYV.

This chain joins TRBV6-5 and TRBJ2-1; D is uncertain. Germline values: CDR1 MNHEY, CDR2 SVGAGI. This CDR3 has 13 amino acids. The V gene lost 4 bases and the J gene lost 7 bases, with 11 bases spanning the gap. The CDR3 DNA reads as TGTGCCAGCAGTTTCCTGCCGTGGAATGAGCAGTTCTTC. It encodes CASSFLPWNEQFF.

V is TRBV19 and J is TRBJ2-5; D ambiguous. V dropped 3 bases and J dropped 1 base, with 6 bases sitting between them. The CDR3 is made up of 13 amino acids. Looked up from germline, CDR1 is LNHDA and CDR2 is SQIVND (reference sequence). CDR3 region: CASSIWGQETQYF. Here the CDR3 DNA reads TGTGCCAGTAGTATCTGGGGCCAAGAGACCCAGTACTTC.